This entry concerns a single T cell receptor beta chain. Its antigen is still unknown. One entry per CDR3 protein, called by TCRdb with MiXCR from the 5' RACE reads. This repertoire shows hundreds of thousands of distinct CDR3 sequences, about 20% found once; its top ten account for about an eighth. This sample was taken from a study of identical twins. Points from the study as a whole: Zero-insertion analyses were open to partial confounding by invariant MAIT and iNKT cells.

Germline CDR1 DFQATT, CDR2 SNEGSKA (reference sequence). The CDR3 loop spans 15 amino acids. Trimming removed 2 bases at V and 2 bases at J, with 16 bases between. A further study also used this sample, focusing on T cells expressing NK-cell markers.

The J gene is TRBJ2-7, the V gene TRBV20-1, with D perhaps being TRBD1 or TRBD2 (5 bases each). The clonotype comes from a woman aged 18-35 years in good health. Sequences were obtained from PBMCs. CDR3 DNA sequence: TGCAGTGCTAGAAGATTCCGGGGACCAGCCTACGAGCAGTACTTC. This gives the protein CSARRFRGPAYEQYF.